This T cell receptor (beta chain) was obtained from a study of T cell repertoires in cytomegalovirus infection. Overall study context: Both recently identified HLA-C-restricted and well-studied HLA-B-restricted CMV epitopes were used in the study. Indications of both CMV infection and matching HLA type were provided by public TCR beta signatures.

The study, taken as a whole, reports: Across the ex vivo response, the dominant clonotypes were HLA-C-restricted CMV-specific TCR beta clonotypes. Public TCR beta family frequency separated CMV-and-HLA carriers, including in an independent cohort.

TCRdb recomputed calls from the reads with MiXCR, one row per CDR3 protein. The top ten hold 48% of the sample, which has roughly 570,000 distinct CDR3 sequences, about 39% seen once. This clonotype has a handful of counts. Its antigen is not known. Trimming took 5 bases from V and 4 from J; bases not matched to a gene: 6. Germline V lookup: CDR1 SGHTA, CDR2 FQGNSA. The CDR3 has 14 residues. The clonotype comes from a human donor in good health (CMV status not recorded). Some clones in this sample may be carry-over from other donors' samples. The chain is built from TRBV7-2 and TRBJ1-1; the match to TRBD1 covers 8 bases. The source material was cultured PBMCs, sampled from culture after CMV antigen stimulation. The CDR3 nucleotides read TGTGCCAGCAGCCCGCAGGGGGCGAGCACTGAAGCTTTCTTT. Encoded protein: CASSPQGASTEAFF.